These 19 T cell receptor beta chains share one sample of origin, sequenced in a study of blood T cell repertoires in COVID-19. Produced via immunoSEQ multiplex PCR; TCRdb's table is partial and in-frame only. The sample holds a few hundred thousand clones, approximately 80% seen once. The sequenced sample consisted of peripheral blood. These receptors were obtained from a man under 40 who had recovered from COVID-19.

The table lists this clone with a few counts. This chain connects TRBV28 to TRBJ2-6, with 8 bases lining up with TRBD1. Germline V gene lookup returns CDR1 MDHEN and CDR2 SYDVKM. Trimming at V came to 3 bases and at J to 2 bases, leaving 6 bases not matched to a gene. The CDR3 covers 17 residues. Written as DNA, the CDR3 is TGTGCCAGCAGTTTTAGGTCAGGGGGCCCTGGGGCCAACGTCCTGACTTTC. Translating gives CASSFRSGGPGANVLTF.

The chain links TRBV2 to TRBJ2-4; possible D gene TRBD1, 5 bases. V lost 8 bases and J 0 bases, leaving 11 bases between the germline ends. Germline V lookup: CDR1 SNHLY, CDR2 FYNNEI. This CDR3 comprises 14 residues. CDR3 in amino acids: CASQETVAKNIQYF. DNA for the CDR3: TGTGCCAGCCAAGAGACAGTAGCCAAAAACATTCAGTACTTC.

The CDR3 spells CASQIGDDRYEQYF. For the CDR3, the DNA is TGTGCCAGCCAAATCGGAGACGACAGGTACGAGCAGTACTTC. The chain employs TRBV6-6 and TRBJ2-7; D might be TRBD1 (6 bases). This CDR3 is built from 14 residues. Germline-derived CDR1 and CDR2 are MNHNY and SVGAGI (reference sequence). V was pared by 8 bases and J by 4 bases, with 18 bases between.

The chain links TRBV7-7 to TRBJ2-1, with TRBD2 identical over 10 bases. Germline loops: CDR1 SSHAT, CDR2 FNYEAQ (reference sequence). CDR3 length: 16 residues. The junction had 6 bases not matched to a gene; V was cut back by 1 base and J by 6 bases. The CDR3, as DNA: TGTGCCAGCAGCTTAGAAGCGGGGGGGTCTAGCAATGAGCAGTTCTTC. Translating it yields CASSLEAGGSSNEQFF.

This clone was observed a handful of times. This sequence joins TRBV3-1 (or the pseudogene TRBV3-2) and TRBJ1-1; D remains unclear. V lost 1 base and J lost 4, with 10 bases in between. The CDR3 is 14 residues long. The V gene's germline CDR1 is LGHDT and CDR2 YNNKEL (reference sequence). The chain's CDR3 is CASSQGQASTEAFF. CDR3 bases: TGTGCCAGCAGCCAAGGTCAGGCGTCCACTGAAGCTTTCTTT.

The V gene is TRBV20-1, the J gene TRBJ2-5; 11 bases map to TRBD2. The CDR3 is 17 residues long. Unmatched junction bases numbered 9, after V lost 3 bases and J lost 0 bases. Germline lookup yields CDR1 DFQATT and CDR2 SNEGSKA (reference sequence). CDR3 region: CSASPASGGTYQETQYF. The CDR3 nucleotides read TGCAGTGCTAGTCCGGCTAGCGGGGGGACTTACCAAGAGACCCAGTACTTC.

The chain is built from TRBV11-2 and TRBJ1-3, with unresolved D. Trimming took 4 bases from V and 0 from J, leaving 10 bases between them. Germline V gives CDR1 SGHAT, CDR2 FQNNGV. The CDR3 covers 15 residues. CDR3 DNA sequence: TGTGCCAGCAGCTCAGACCTGGCCTCTGGAAACACCATATATTTT. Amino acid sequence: CASSSDLASGNTIYF.

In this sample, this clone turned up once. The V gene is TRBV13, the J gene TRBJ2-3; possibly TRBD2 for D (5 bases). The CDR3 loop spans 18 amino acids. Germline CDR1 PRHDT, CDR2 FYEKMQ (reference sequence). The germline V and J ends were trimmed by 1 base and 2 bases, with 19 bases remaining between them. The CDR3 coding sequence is TGTGCCAGCAGCTTAGCCCTCGGTAGACTACGGGACACAGATACGCAGTATTTT. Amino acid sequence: CASSLALGRLRDTDTQYF.

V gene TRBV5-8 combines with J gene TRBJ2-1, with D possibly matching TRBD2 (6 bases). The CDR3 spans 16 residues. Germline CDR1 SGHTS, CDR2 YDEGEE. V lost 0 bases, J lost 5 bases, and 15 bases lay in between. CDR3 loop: CASSLASGVWHNEQFF. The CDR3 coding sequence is TGTGCCAGCAGCTTGGCCTCGGGGGTATGGCACAATGAGCAGTTCTTC. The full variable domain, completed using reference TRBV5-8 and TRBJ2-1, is EAGVTQSPTHLIKTRGQQATLRCSPISGHTSVYWYQQALGLGLQFLLWYDEGEERNRGNFPPRFSGRQFPNYSSELNVNALELEDSALYLCASSLASGVWHNEQFFGPGTRLTVL.

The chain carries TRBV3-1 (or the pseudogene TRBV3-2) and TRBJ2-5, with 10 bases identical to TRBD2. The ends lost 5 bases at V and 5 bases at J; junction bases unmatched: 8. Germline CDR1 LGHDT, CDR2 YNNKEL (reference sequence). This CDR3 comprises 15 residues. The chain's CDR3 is CASSGSGGAGETQYF. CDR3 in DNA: TGTGCCAGCAGCGGGAGCGGGGGGGCGGGTGAGACCCAGTACTTC.

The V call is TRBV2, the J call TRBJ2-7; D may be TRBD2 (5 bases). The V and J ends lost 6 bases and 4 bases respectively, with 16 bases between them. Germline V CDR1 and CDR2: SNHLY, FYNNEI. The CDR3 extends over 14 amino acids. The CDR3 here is CASRESQRGYEQYF. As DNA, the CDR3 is TGTGCCAGCAGGGAATCCCAACGAGGGTACGAGCAGTACTTC.

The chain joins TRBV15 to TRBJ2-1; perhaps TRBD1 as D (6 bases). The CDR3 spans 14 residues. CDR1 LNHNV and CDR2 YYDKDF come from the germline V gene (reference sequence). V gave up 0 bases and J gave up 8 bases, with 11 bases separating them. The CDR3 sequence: CATSRDPGVDEQFF. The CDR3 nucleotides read TGTGCCACCAGCAGAGATCCAGGGGTCGATGAGCAGTTCTTC.

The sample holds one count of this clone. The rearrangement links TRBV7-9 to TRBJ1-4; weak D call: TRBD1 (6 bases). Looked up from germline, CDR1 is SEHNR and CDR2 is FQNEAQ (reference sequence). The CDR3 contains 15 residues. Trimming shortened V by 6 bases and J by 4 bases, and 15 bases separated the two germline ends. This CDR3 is CASSSNRASNEKLFF. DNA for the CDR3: TGTGCCAGCAGTTCCAACAGGGCTAGTAATGAAAAACTGTTTTTT.

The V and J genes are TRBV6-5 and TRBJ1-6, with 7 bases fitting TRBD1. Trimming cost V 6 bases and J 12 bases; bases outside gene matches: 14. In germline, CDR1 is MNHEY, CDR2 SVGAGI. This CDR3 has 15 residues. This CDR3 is CASRRPGQSILPLHF. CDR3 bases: TGTGCCAGCAGAAGACCGGGACAGTCTATTCTACCCCTCCACTTT.

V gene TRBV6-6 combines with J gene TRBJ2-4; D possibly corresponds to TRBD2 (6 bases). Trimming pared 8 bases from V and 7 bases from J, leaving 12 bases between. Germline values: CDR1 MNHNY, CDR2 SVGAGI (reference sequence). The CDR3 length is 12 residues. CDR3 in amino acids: CASATEGNIQYF. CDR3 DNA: TGTGCCAGCGCGACGGAGGGTAACATTCAGTACTTC.

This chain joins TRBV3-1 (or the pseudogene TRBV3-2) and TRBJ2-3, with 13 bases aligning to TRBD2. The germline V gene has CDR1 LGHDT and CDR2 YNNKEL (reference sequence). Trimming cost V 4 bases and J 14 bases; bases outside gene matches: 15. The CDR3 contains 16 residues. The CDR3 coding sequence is TGTGCCAGCAGCCCAACTAGCGGGGGGGCCCTCCCTCCGCGGTATTTT. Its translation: CASSPTSGGALPPRYF.

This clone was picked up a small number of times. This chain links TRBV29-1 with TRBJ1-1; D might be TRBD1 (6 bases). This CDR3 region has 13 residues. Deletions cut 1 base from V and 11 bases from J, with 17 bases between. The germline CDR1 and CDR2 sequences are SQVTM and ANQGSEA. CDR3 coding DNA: TGCAGCGTTGAAGGACAGGTCGGGTTGGGGGCTTTCTTT. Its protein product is CSVEGQVGLGAFF.

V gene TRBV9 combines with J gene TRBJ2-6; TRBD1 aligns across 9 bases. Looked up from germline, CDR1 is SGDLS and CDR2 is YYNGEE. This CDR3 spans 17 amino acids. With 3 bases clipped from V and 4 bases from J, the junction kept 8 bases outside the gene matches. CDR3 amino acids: CASSGGQGFGGANVLTF. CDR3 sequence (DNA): TGTGCCAGCAGCGGGGGACAGGGATTCGGAGGGGCCAACGTCCTGACTTTC.

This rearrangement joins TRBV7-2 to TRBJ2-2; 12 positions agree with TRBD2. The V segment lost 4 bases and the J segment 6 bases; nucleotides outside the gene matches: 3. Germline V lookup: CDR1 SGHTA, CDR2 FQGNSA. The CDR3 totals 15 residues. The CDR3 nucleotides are TGTGCCAGCAGCTCTCTAGCGGGGGGGGCCGGGGAGCTGTTTTTT. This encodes CASSSLAGGAGELFF.